This T cell receptor (beta chain) was recorded in a study of shared clonotypes between healthy human individuals. V lost 3 bases and J 3 bases, leaving 10 bases between the germline ends. The CDR3 contains 13 residues. Germline CDR1 is SGHTS and CDR2 is YDEGEE. Only in-frame clones appear in the TCRdb table, and some are missing; sequencing was by immunoSEQ multiplex PCR. Of about 1.1 million clones in the sample, around three quarters are singletons; the top ten hold 0.89%. The source is a man aged 18 to 30 in good health. Some clones in this sample may be carry-over from other donors' samples. The sample was memory CD4+ T cells from PBMCs. Regarding subset: CD45RA-negative fraction. The chain joins TRBV5-8 to TRBJ2-7; D unresolved. CDR3 amino acids: CASSSLWGYEQYF. The CDR3 DNA is TGTGCCAGCAGCTCCCTCTGGGGCTACGAGCAGTACTTC.